A selection of T cell receptor beta chains follows, all from one sample in a study of CD8+ T cells in alopecia areata. Profiled with immunoSEQ multiplex PCR; TCRdb holds only in-frame clones, not every one. The profile shows about 42,000 clones, roughly 90% of them singletons. The sequences come from CD8+ T cells sorted from blood, collected at week 24, from a patient treated with tofacitinib. These receptors all come from a human donor with alopecia areata. The CDR3 runs from the conserved cysteine through the conserved F or W. The D gene is left open where the match is weak. Clone size is shown for a subset of rows, as once, few, many or a class of expanded clone.

v_call,clone_size,j_call,d_call,cdr3_aa,cdr3_nt
TRBV4-1,NA,TRBJ2-3,TRBD2,CASSHGAGPSTDTQYF,TGCGCCAGCAGCCATGGAGCGGGGCCTAGCACAGATACGCAGTATTTT
TRBV4-1,NA,TRBJ2-7,TRBD2,CASSQRAGDFYEQYF,TGCGCCAGCAGCCAAAGAGCGGGGGACTTTTACGAGCAGTACTTC
TRBV6-5,NA,TRBJ2-7,NA,CASSYRAVSYEQYF,TGTGCCAGCAGTTACAGGGCAGTCTCCTACGAGCAGTACTTC
TRBV6-1,NA,TRBJ1-6,TRBD1,CASSPGTDNSPLHF,TGTGCCAGCAGCCCCGGGACAGACAATTCACCCCTCCACTTT
TRBV2,NA,TRBJ2-7,NA,CASSDPQGGVNEQYF,TGTGCCAGCAGTGACCCCCAGGGTGGGGTTAACGAGCAGTACTTC
TRBV6-5,NA,TRBJ2-1,NA,CASSHGNEQFF,TGTGCCAGCAGTCACGGGAATGAGCAGTTCTTC
TRBV7-9,NA,TRBJ2-3,NA,CASSLESSLPNMRTDTQYF,TGTGCCAGCAGCTTAGAATCAAGTCTGCCGAATATGCGCACAGATACGCAGTATTTT
TRBV27,NA,TRBJ2-1,TRBD2,CASSTEPGLAANEQFF,TGTGCCAGCAGTACGGAACCGGGACTAGCGGCCAATGAGCAGTTCTTC
TRBV7-8,NA,TRBJ2-7,NA,CASSLGQLTYEQYF,TGTGCCAGCAGCTTAGGACAGCTCACCTACGAGCAGTACTTC
TRBV14,NA,TRBJ2-1,TRBD2,CASSREGLVNEQFF,TGTGCCAGCAGCCGGGAAGGACTAGTAAATGAGCAGTTCTTC
TRBV4-2,NA,TRBJ2-3,TRBD2,CASSQEWAAGGLTDTQYF,TGTGCCAGCAGCCAAGAGTGGGCAGCGGGGGGACTCACAGATACGCAGTATTTT
TRBV28,NA,TRBJ2-7,NA,CATSGLRGGSYEQYF,TGTGCCACCTCAGGGTTGAGGGGGGGATCCTACGAGCAGTACTTC
TRBV29-1,NA,TRBJ2-7,NA,CSVDTVNSYEQYF,TGCAGCGTTGACACAGTGAACTCCTACGAGCAGTACTTC
TRBV29-1,few,TRBJ2-7,TRBD1,CSVAGGSYEQYF,TGCAGCGTTGCAGGGGGCAGCTACGAGCAGTACTTC
TRBV7-8,NA,TRBJ2-2,NA,CASTRQENTGELFF,TGTGCCAGCACTCGACAGGAGAACACCGGGGAGCTGTTTTTT
TRBV1,once,TRBJ2-7,NA,CTSSQAGLAGVLPSYEQYF,TGCACCAGCAGCCAAGCAGGACTAGCGGGCGTCCTCCCCTCCTACGAGCAGTACTTC
TRBV4-1,once,TRBJ1-1,TRBD1,CASSHRQGNTEAFF,TGCGCCAGCAGCCACCGACAGGGGAACACTGAAGCTTTCTTT
TRBV13,NA,TRBJ1-2,NA,CASSPADYGYTF,TGTGCCAGCAGCCCGGCGGACTATGGCTACACCTTC
TRBV5-5,NA,TRBJ2-7,TRBD1,CASTLQGPYEQYF,TGTGCCAGCACCCTACAGGGGCCATACGAGCAGTACTTC
TRBV15,NA,TRBJ2-5,NA,CATSSQPMAETQYF,TGTGCCACCAGCAGCCAACCCATGGCGGAGACCCAGTACTTC
TRBV27,NA,TRBJ2-2,NA,CASSLSARIPGELFF,TGTGCCAGCAGTTTATCCGCCAGGATCCCCGGGGAGCTGTTTTTT
TRBV5-4,NA,TRBJ2-7,TRBD1,CASGRTGYEQYF,TGTGCCAGCGGCCGGACAGGCTACGAGCAGTACTTC
TRBV6-6,NA,TRBJ2-3,NA,CASSYGVFSTDTQYF,TGTGCCAGCAGTTATGGGGTCTTCTCAACAGATACGCAGTATTTT
TRBV27,NA,TRBJ2-1,NA,CASRVTGHNEQFF,TGTGCCAGCAGGGTTACAGGCCACAATGAGCAGTTCTTC
TRBV7-6,once,TRBJ2-7,TRBD2,CASSLHAGGYEQYF,TGTGCCAGCAGCCTACATGCGGGGGGCTACGAGCAGTACTTC
TRBV30,few,TRBJ2-7,TRBD1,CAWSVGTGSYEQYF,TGTGCCTGGAGTGTCGGGACAGGGTCCTACGAGCAGTACTTC
TRBV7-9,NA,TRBJ2-7,NA,CASSSTPMDEQYF,TGTGCCAGCAGTTCAACTCCCATGGACGAGCAGTACTTC
TRBV7-9,NA,TRBJ2-7,TRBD2,CASSPPRGGPVTYEQYF,TGTGCCAGCAGCCCACCTCGGGGGGGACCCGTTACCTACGAGCAGTACTTC
TRBV27,NA,TRBJ1-3,NA,CASSEGENSGNTIYF,TGTGCCAGCAGCGAAGGGGAAAACTCTGGAAACACCATATATTTT
TRBV9,medium-sized,TRBJ2-3,NA,CASSPDWVDTQYF,TGTGCCAGCAGCCCCGACTGGGTAGATACGCAGTATTTT
TRBV28,NA,TRBJ2-7,NA,CASSLSPSHEQYF,TGTGCCAGCAGTTTATCCCCTTCGCACGAGCAGTACTTC
TRBV7-9,NA,TRBJ2-1,TRBD2,CASNELASGYNEQFF,TGTGCCAGCAACGAACTGGCTAGCGGGTACAATGAGCAGTTCTTC
TRBV10-2,NA,TRBJ1-5,TRBD1,CASSEDRVNQPQHF,TGCGCCAGCAGTGAGGACAGGGTCAATCAGCCCCAGCATTTT
TRBV11-2,NA,TRBJ2-2,TRBD2,CASSLGLAIGELFF,TGTGCCAGCAGCTTGGGACTAGCGATTGGGGAGCTGTTTTTT
TRBV7-9,large,TRBJ2-5,TRBD2,CASSRVTSGEQETQYF,TGTGCCAGCAGTCGGGTAACTAGCGGAGAACAAGAGACCCAGTACTTC
TRBV28,NA,TRBJ2-7,NA,CASDLDGGEQHF,TGTGCCAGCGACCTAGATGGTGGCGAGCAGCACTTC
TRBV27,once,TRBJ2-1,TRBD2,CASSIAGGVTNEQFF,TGTGCCAGCAGCATAGCGGGGGGGGTAACCAATGAGCAGTTCTTC
TRBV7-9,NA,TRBJ2-6,NA,CASRPSSGANVLTF,TGTGCCAGCAGACCAAGCTCTGGGGCCAACGTCCTGACTTTC
TRBV7-8,NA,TRBJ2-7,NA,CASSLGPLSYEQYF,TGTGCCAGCAGCTTAGGACCTCTCTCCTACGAGCAGTACTTC
TRBV4-3,once,TRBJ2-1,NA,CASSHQTASDEQFF,TGCGCCAGCAGCCACCAGACAGCTTCAGATGAGCAGTTCTTC
TRBV12-5,NA,TRBJ2-7,NA,CASGTTGLFYEQYF,TGTGCTAGTGGTACGACGGGGCTATTCTACGAGCAGTACTTC